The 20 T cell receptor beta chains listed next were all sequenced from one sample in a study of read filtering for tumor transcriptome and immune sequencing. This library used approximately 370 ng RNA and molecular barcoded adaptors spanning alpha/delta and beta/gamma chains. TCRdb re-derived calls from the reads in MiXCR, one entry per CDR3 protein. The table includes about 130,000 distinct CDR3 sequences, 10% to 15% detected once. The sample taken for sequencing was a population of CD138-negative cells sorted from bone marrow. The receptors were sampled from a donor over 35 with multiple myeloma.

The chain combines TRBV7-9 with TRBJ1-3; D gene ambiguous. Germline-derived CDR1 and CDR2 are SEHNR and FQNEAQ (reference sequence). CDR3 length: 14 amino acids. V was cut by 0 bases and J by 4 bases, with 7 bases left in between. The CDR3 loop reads CASSLALQGNTIYF. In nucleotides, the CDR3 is TGTGCCAGCAGCTTAGCGCTTCAGGGAAACACCATATATTTT.

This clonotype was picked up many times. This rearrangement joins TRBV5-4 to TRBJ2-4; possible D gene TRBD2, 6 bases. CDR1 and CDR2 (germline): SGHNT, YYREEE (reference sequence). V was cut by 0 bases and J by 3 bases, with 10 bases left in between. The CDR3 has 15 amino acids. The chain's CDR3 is CASSLAVGGKNIQYF. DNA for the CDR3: TGTGCCAGCAGCTTGGCCGTGGGGGGCAAAAACATTCAGTACTTC.

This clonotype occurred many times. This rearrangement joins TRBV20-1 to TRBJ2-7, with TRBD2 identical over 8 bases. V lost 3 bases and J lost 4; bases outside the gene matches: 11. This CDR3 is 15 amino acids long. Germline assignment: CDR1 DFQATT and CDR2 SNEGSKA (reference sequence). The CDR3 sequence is CSASRGGVGEYEQYF. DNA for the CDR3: TGCAGTGCTAGTCGGGGGGGCGTCGGCGAGTACGAGCAGTACTTC.

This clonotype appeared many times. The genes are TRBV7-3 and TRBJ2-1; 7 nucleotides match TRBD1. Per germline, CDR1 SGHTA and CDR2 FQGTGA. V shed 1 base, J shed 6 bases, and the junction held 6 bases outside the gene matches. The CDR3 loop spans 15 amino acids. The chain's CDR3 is CASSLRTGLGNEQFF. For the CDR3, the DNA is TGTGCCAGCAGCTTAAGGACAGGATTGGGCAATGAGCAGTTCTTC.

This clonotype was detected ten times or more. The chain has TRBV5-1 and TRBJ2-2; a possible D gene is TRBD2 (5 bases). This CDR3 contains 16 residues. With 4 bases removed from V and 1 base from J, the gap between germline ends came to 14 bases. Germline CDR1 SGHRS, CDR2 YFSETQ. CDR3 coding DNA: TGCGCCAGCAGCCCCGGGTTAGCGATGAACACCGGGGAGCTGTTTTTT. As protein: CASSPGLAMNTGELFF. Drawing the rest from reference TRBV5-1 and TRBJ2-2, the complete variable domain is KAGVTQTPRYLIKTRGQQVTLSCSPISGHRSVSWYQQTPGQGLQFLFEYFSETQRNKGNFPGRFSGRQFSNSRSEMNVSTLELGDSALYLCASSPGLAMNTGELFFGEGSRLTVL.

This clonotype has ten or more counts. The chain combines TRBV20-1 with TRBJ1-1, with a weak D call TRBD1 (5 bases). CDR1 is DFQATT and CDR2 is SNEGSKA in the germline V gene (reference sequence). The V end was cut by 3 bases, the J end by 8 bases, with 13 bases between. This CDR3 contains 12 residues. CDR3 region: CSASGGRWEAFF. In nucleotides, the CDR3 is TGCAGTGCTAGTGGGGGGAGGTGGGAAGCTTTCTTT.

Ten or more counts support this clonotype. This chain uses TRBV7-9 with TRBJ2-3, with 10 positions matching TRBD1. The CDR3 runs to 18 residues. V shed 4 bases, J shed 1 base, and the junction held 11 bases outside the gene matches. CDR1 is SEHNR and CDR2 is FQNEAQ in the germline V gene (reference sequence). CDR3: CASSSATGTGAGTDTQYF. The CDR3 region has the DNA TGTGCCAGCAGCTCCGCAACAGGGACAGGGGCAGGCACAGATACGCAGTATTTT.

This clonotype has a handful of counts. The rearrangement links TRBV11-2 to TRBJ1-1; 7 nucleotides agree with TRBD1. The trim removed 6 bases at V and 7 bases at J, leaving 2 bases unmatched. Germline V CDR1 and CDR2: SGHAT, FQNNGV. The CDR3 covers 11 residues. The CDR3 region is CASRSGGEAFF. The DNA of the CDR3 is TGTGCCAGCAGGTCAGGGGGTGAAGCTTTCTTT.

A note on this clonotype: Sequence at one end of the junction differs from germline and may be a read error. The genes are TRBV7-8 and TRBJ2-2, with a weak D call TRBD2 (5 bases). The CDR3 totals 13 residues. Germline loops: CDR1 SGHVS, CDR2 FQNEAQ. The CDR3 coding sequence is TGTGCCAGCAGCAGAGGGAGCACCAGGGAGCTGTTTTTT. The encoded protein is CASSRGSTRELFF.

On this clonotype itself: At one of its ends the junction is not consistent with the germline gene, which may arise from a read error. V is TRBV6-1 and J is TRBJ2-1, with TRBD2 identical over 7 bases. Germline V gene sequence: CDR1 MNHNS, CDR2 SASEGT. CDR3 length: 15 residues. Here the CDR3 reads CASGREGPTYDEQLF. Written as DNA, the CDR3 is TGTGCCAGCGGGAGGGAGGGCCCCACCTACGATGAGCAGTTATTC.

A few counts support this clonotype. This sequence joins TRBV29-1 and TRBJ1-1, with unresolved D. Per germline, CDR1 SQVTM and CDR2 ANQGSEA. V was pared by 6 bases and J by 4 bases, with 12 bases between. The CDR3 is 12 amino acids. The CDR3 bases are TGCAGCGTCGCAACCCGTGGCACTGAAGCTTTCTTT. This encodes CSVATRGTEAFF.

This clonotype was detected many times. CDR3 loop: CAASGYNEQFF. In nucleotides, the CDR3 is TGTGCCGCAAGCGGCTACAATGAGCAGTTCTTC. The J gene is TRBJ2-1, the V gene TRBV30; possible D gene TRBD2, 5 bases. The V gene's germline CDR1 is GTSNPN and CDR2 SVGIG (reference sequence). V was clipped by 8 bases and J by 3 bases, with 8 bases between them. The CDR3 totals 11 residues.

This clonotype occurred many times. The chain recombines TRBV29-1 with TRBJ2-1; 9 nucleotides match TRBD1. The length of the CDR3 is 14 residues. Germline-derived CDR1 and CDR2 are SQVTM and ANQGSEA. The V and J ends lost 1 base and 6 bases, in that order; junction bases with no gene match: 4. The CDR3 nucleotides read TGCAGCGTTGAAGGGGACAGGGCTAGCAATGAGCAGTTCTTC. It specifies CSVEGDRASNEQFF.

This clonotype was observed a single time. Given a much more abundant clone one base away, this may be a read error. The CDR3 sequence is CASSDGQFYNKQFF. In DNA form, the CDR3 reads TGTGCCAGCAGTGACGGGCAGTTCTACAATAAGCAGTTCTTC. The chain is built from TRBV2 and TRBJ2-1; D ambiguous. Per the germline V gene, CDR1 is SNHLY and CDR2 is FYNNEI. This CDR3 contains 14 residues.

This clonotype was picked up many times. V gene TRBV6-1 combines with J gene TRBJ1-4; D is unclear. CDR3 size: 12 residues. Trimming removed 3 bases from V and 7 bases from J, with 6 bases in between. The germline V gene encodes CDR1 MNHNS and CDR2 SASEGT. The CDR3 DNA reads TGTGCCAGCAGTGACCCAGGTGAAAAACTGTTTTTT. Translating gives CASSDPGEKLFF.

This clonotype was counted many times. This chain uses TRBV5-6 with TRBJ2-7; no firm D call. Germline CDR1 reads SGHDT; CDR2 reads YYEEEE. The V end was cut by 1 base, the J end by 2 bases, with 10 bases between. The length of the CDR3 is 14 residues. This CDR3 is CASSLPGVAYEQYF. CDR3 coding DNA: TGTGCCAGCAGCTTGCCCGGAGTTGCCTACGAGCAGTACTTC.

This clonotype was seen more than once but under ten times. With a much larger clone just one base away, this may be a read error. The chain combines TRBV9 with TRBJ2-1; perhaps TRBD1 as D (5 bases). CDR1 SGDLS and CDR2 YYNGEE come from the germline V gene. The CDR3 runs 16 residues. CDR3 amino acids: CASSGNLGVSYNERFF. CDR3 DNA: TGTGCCAGCAGCGGGAATTTAGGGGTCTCCTACAATGAGCGGTTCTTC.

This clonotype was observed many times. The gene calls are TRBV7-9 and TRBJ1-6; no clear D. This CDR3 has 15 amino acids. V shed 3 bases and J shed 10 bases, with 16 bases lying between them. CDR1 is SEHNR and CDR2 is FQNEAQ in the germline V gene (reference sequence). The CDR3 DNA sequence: TGTGCCAGCAGCTTGGGGAGCGGAGACGGGTCACCCCTCCACTTT. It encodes CASSLGSGDGSPLHF.

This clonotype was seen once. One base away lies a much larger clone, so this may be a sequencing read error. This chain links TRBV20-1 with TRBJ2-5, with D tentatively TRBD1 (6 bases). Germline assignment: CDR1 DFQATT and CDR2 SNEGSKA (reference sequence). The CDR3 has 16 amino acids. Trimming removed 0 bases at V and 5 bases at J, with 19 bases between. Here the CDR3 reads CSARDRSGVSRETQYF. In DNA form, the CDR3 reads TGCAGTGCTAGAGATCGGTCAGGGGTGTCGCGGGAGACCCAGTACTTC.

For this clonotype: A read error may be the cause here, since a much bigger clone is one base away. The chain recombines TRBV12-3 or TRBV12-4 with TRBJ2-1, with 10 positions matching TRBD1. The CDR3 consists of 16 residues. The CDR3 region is CASTPTTGGYINEQLF. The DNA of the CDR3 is TGTGCCAGCACCCCAACGACAGGGGGCTATATCAATGAGCAGTTGTTC.